Presented here are 7 T cell receptor beta chains from one specimen sequenced in a study of T cells after yellow fever vaccination. TCRdb re-analysed the 5' RACE reads in MiXCR, keeping a single row per CDR3 protein. The sample yields about 170,000 distinct CDR3 sequences, approximately 11% seen once. The sample consisted of CD8+ T cells sorted from PBMCs, taken 15 days after the yellow fever booster vaccination. The origin of the receptors is a man younger than 35 who received the YFV17D yellow fever vaccine.

V is TRBV7-2 and J is TRBJ2-3; 13 bases map to TRBD2. Germline CDR1 SGHTA, CDR2 FQGNSA. With 4 bases clipped from V and 0 bases from J, the junction kept 7 bases outside the gene matches. The length of the CDR3 is 18 residues. The CDR3: CASSSGLAGAPSTDTQYF. Here the CDR3 DNA reads TGTGCCAGCAGCTCAGGACTAGCGGGGGCCCCAAGCACAGATACGCAGTATTTT.

The V call is TRBV18, the J call TRBJ2-1, with 8 bases identical to TRBD1. CDR3 length: 15 amino acids. J lost 6 bases, V lost 3 bases, and 7 bases had no gene match. Germline CDR1 is KGHSH and CDR2 is LQKENI. The CDR3 loop is CASSPDRTGSNEQFF. In DNA form, the CDR3 reads TGTGCCAGCTCACCCGATAGGACAGGGTCCAATGAGCAGTTCTTC.

The sample holds many counts of this clonotype. The J gene is TRBJ2-5, the V gene TRBV6-1, with 9 bases that match TRBD2. Germline CDR1 reads MNHNS; CDR2 reads SASEGT. Losses at the gene ends were 2 bases for V and 2 bases for J; bases not matched to a gene: 6. The CDR3 has 16 residues. The CDR3 nucleotides are TGTGCCAGCAGTGAACTCGGCGGGGGGGGGCAAGAGACCCAGTACTTC. Its protein is CASSELGGGGQETQYF.

This clonotype was counted only a few times. The V gene is TRBV9, the J gene TRBJ2-7, with D perhaps being TRBD1 or TRBD2 (5 bases each). V shed 3 bases and J shed 6 bases, with 10 bases lying between them. This CDR3 spans 12 amino acids. The germline V gene has CDR1 SGDLS and CDR2 YYNGEE. Here the CDR3 reads CASSGGFGEQYF. Here the CDR3 DNA reads TGTGCCAGCAGCGGGGGGTTCGGCGAGCAGTACTTC.

In its sample, this clonotype was seen a few times. The rearrangement links TRBV29-1 to TRBJ2-3; D is possibly TRBD1 or TRBD2 (5 bases each). Germline lookup yields CDR1 SQVTM and CDR2 ANQGSEA. This CDR3 is built from 11 residues. V gave up 6 bases and J gave up 4 bases, with 8 bases separating them. The CDR3 DNA follows: TGCAGCGTGGGGGTTGCAGATACGCAGTATTTT. Encoded protein: CSVGVADTQYF.

This clonotype was seen more than once but under ten times. V and J are TRBV29-1 and TRBJ1-1; D remains ambiguous. Per the germline V gene, CDR1 is SQVTM and CDR2 is ANQGSEA. This CDR3 comprises 14 residues. The V gene lost 0 bases and the J gene lost 1 base, with 9 bases spanning the gap. The CDR3 is CSVEEAGRNTEAFF. The CDR3 DNA reads as TGCAGCGTTGAAGAGGCCGGGAGGAACACTGAAGCTTTCTTT.

The CDR3 DNA reads TGTGCCAGCATGGTGGCAAGCAATCAGCCCCAGCATTTT. Its protein is CASMVASNQPQHF. The J gene is TRBJ1-5, the V gene TRBV28, with D hard to call. The CDR3 extends over 13 amino acids. The germline V gene has CDR1 MDHEN and CDR2 SYDVKM. V lost 7 bases, J lost 1 base, and 8 bases lay in between.